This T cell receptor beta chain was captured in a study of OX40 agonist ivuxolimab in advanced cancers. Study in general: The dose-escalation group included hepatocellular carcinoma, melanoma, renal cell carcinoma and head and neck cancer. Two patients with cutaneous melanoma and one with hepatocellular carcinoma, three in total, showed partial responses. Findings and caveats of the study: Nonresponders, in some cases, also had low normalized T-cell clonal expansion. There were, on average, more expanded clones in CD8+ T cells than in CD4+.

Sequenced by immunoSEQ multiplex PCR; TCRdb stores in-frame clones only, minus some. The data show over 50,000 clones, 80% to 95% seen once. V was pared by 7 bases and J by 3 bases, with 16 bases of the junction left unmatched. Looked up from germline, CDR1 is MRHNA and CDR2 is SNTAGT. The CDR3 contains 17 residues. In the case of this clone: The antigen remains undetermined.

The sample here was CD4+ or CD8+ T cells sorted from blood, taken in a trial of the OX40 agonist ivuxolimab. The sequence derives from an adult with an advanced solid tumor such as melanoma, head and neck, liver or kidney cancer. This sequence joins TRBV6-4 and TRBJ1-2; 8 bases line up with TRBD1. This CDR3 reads CASKSTRTGSGYYGYTF. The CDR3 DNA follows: TGTGCCAGCAAATCCACTCGGACAGGGTCAGGTTACTATGGCTACACCTTC.